The clone carrying this T cell receptor beta chain was found once. This entry is derived from a study of technical replicates of blood from a handful of donors. In germline, CDR1 is MRHNA, CDR2 SNTAGT. Unmatched junction bases numbered 2, after V lost 4 bases and J lost 4 bases. The CDR3 runs 13 residues. The assay was immunoSEQ multiplex PCR, and TCRdb's table has in-frame clones only and misses some. The repertoire consists of 75,000 to 95,000 clones, with less than 95% occurring once and the leading ten covering around 0.3%. The rearrangement links TRBV6-4 to TRBJ2-5; the match to TRBD1 covers 8 bases. The TCR originated in a human donor in good health. The specimen was T cells isolated from PBMCs. CDR3: CASSATGGETQYF. Written as DNA, the CDR3 is TGTGCCAGCAGTGCCACAGGGGGAGAGACCCAGTACTTC.